This TCR beta chain was observed in a study of regulatory T cells in long-lasting Graves disease. Overall study: Positivity for TSH receptor antibodies plus over 5 years of antithyroid drugs meant persistent Graves' disease.

This clonotype was seen at least ten times. This CDR3 is built from 13 residues. From germline, CDR1 is SQVTM and CDR2 ANQGSEA. V lost 4 bases to trimming and J lost 4 bases, with 13 bases between them. Time point meaning: persistent/refractory GD, antithyroid drugs over 5 years with positive TRAb. PBMC RNA served as the TCR library source. Assembly of TCR beta libraries relied on iRepertoire HTBI primers together with Arm-PCR of CDR3 regions. MiXCR, applied by TCRdb to the multiplex PCR reads, yields one record per CDR3 protein. The data contain around 460,000 distinct CDR3 sequences, 22% of them seen just once; the ten biggest clones take up around 13%.

The V gene is TRBV29-1, the J gene TRBJ1-1; D gene unclear. The TCR was taken from a female donor with Graves disease. The sequencing used peripheral blood mononuclear cells (PBMCs), collected when the disease was refractory, from a patient treated with antithyroid drugs. CDR3 sequence (DNA): TGCAGCGTTGTCCTAACGCCAGGCACTGAAGCTTTCTTT. Translating it yields CSVVLTPGTEAFF.